This TCR beta chain appears in the sequencing data of a study of blood T cells in healthy people across ages. The ends were cut back, 3 bases at V and 0 bases at J, with 9 bases in the middle. Germline V lookup: CDR1 KGHSH, CDR2 LQKENI. This CDR3 is 15 amino acids long. This clonotype was observed many times. Aged about 6 to 100, donors were systemically healthy Caucasians from Russia. Total RNA extraction produced at least 5 micrograms (per sample) for the study. Together with a sample-barcoded 5' primer, a J-beta primer mix was included in a second PCR lasting roughly 7 to 11 cycles. A template-switch adaptor with 12 random nucleotides tagged each cDNA molecule. TCRdb analysed the 5' RACE reads with MiXCR anew, one entry per CDR3 protein. The data hold some 710,000 distinct CDR3 sequences, with about 24% observed a single time.

This TCR came from a man between 65 and 80 years old in good health. The chain carries TRBV18 and TRBJ2-1, with D uncertain. Sequenced sample: blood. CDR3 loop: CASSPSRVSYNEQFF. As DNA, the CDR3 is TGTGCCAGCTCACCCAGTAGGGTCTCCTACAATGAGCAGTTCTTC.